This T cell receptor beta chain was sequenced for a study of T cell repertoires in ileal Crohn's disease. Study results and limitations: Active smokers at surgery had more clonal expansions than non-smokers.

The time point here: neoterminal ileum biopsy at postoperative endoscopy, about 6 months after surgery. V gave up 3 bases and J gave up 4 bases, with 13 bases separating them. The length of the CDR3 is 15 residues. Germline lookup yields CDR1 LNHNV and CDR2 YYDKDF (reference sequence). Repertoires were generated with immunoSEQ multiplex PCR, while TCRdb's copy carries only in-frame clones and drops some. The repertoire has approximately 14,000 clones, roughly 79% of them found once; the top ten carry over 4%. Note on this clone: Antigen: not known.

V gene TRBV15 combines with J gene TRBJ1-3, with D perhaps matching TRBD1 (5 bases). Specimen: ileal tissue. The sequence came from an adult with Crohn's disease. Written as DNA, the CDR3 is TGTGCCACCAGCAGGACTACAACAGGAGGAAACACCATATATTTT. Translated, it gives CATSRTTTGGNTIYF.